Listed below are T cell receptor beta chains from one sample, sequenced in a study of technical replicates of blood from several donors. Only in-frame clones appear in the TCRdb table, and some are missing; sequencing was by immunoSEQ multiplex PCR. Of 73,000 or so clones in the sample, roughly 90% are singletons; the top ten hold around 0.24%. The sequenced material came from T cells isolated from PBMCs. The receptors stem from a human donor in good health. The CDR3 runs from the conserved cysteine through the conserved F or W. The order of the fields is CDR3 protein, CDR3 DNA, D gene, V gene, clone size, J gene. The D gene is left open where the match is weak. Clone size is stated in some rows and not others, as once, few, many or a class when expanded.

CDR3: CASSFFETGHYGYTF
DNA: TGTGCCAGCAGCTTTTTTGAGACAGGTCACTATGGCTACACCTTC
D: .
V: TRBV7-9
size: .
J: TRBJ1-2

CDR3: CASSGLAGHEQFF
DNA: TGTGCCAGCAGCGGATTAGCCGGCCATGAGCAGTTCTTC
D: .
V: TRBV11-2
size: .
J: TRBJ2-1

CDR3: CASSEVQENQPQHF
DNA: TGTGCCAGCAGTGAGGTACAGGAGAATCAGCCCCAGCATTTT
D: .
V: TRBV2
size: .
J: TRBJ1-5

CDR3: CASSLSIVPGQYF
DNA: TGTGCCAGCAGCTTATCGATAGTCCCAGGGCAGTACTTC
D: .
V: TRBV7-9
size: .
J: TRBJ2-7

CDR3: CASSGPRYGYTF
DNA: TGTGCCAGCAGTGGTCCTCGTTATGGCTACACCTTC
D: .
V: TRBV2
size: .
J: TRBJ1-2

CDR3: CASSHVSGQGIGYTF
DNA: TGTGCCAGCAGCCACGTTTCGGGACAGGGGATTGGCTACACCTTC
D: TRBD1
V: TRBV7-2
size: .
J: TRBJ1-2

CDR3: CATSSHGQGAPWSQPQHF
DNA: TGTGCCACCAGCAGCCATGGGCAGGGGGCCCCTTGGAGCCAGCCCCAGCATTTT
D: TRBD1
V: TRBV15
size: once
J: TRBJ1-5

CDR3: CASRSQLAGAGYEQYF
DNA: TGTGCCAGCAGGTCGCAGCTAGCGGGAGCCGGGTACGAGCAGTACTTC
D: TRBD2
V: TRBV2
size: .
J: TRBJ2-7

CDR3: CSADAGSGGGSNQPQHF
DNA: TGCAGCGCCGACGCCGGTTCGGGGGGTGGAAGCAATCAGCCCCAGCATTTT
D: .
V: TRBV29-1
size: .
J: TRBJ1-5

CDR3: CASSEWDRVTDTQYF
DNA: TGTGCCAGCAGTGAATGGGACAGGGTTACAGATACGCAGTATTTT
D: TRBD1
V: TRBV6-1
size: once
J: TRBJ2-3

CDR3: CASSLAGQKQYF
DNA: TGTGCCAGCAGCTTAGCGGGGCAGAAGCAGTACTTC
D: .
V: TRBV7-6
size: .
J: TRBJ2-7

CDR3: CASSEDRYTDTQYF
DNA: TGTGCCAGCAGTGAGGACAGGTACACAGATACGCAGTATTTT
D: TRBD1
V: TRBV6-4
size: once
J: TRBJ2-3

CDR3: CASSWNRDSSYEQYF
DNA: TGCGCCAGCAGTTGGAATCGGGACAGCTCCTACGAGCAGTACTTC
D: TRBD1
V: TRBV5-1
size: .
J: TRBJ2-7

CDR3: CASSLEVPHWDTEAFF
DNA: TGTGCCAGCAGTTTAGAGGTCCCCCATTGGGACACTGAAGCTTTCTTT
D: .
V: TRBV27
size: .
J: TRBJ1-1

CDR3: CASSRLSTGDNEKLFF
DNA: TGCGCCAGCAGCCGACTATCGACAGGGGATAATGAAAAACTGTTTTTT
D: TRBD1
V: TRBV4-1
size: .
J: TRBJ1-4

CDR3: CASSPGQLYGYTF
DNA: TGCGCCAGCAGCCCGGGACAGCTCTATGGCTACACCTTC
D: TRBD1
V: TRBV10-1
size: .
J: TRBJ1-2

CDR3: CASSFSGGAVGEQFF
DNA: TGTGCCAGCAGCTTTAGCGGGGGGGCCGTTGGTGAGCAGTTCTTC
D: TRBD2
V: TRBV9
size: .
J: TRBJ2-1

CDR3: CASSTGLAGHTDTQYF
DNA: TGCGCCAGCAGCACCGGACTAGCGGGGCACACAGATACGCAGTATTTT
D: TRBD2
V: TRBV5-1
size: once
J: TRBJ2-3

CDR3: CASSEVVADPYEQYF
DNA: TGTGCCAGCAGTGAAGTGGTAGCGGATCCTTACGAGCAGTACTTC
D: .
V: TRBV6-1
size: once
J: TRBJ2-7

CDR3: CSVGGMELQETQYF
DNA: TGCAGCGTTGGAGGGATGGAGCTCCAAGAGACCCAGTACTTC
D: .
V: TRBV29-1
size: .
J: TRBJ2-5

CDR3: CASSLKGGNYEQYF
DNA: TGTGCCAGCAGCTTAAAGGGGGGGAACTACGAGCAGTACTTC
D: .
V: TRBV7-9
size: .
J: TRBJ2-7

CDR3: CASSLALRQGADEQFF
DNA: TGTGCCAGCAGCTTAGCGCTACGCCAGGGGGCCGATGAGCAGTTCTTC
D: TRBD1
V: TRBV7-9
size: .
J: TRBJ2-1

CDR3: CASSLGTSVGGELFF
DNA: TGTGCCAGCAGTTTAGGGACTAGCGTGGGCGGGGAGCTGTTTTTT
D: TRBD2
V: TRBV27
size: once
J: TRBJ2-2

CDR3: CASSPLMGQSYEQYF
DNA: TGTGCCAGCAGCCCACTAATGGGACAGTCCTACGAGCAGTACTTC
D: TRBD1
V: TRBV2
size: .
J: TRBJ2-7

CDR3: CAIASYEAFF
DNA: TGTGCCATAGCAAGTTATGAAGCTTTCTTT
D: .
V: TRBV6-1
size: .
J: TRBJ1-1

CDR3: CASSQLDRVIGNTIYF
DNA: TGTGCCAGCAGCCAGCTCGACAGGGTAATTGGAAACACCATATATTTT
D: TRBD1
V: TRBV14
size: once
J: TRBJ1-3

CDR3: CASSSTPDKRGGYTF
DNA: TGTGCCAGCAGCTCCACTCCCGACAAACGGGGTGGCTACACCTTC
D: .
V: TRBV7-2
size: .
J: TRBJ1-2

CDR3: CASSLENRDRYTDTQYF
DNA: TGCGCCAGCAGCTTGGAAAACCGGGACAGATACACAGATACGCAGTATTTT
D: TRBD1
V: TRBV5-1
size: .
J: TRBJ2-3

CDR3: CASSEAWPYNEQFF
DNA: TGTGCCAGCAGTGAAGCGTGGCCCTACAATGAGCAGTTCTTC
D: .
V: TRBV6-1
size: .
J: TRBJ2-1

CDR3: CASTPGLNSYNEQFF
DNA: TGTGCCAGCACACCTGGACTTAACTCCTACAATGAGCAGTTCTTC
D: .
V: TRBV28
size: once
J: TRBJ2-1

CDR3: CASSPLDRIEDTIYF
DNA: TGTGCCAGCAGCCCTTTGGACAGAATCGAAGACACCATATATTTT
D: .
V: TRBV9
size: .
J: TRBJ1-3